The 21 T cell receptor beta chains listed next were all sequenced from one sample in a study of T cell responses to AZD1222 COVID-19 vaccine. Data came from immunoSEQ multiplex PCR; TCRdb stores just in-frame clones and leaves some out. The sample shows about 180,000 clones, around 87% of them seen only once. The sample was peripheral blood, taken on day 0 of AZD1222 vaccination. The receptors were sampled from an adult in good health.

This clone was detected once. The V and J genes are TRBV7-2 and TRBJ1-2, with a weak D call TRBD1 (5 bases). This CDR3 is 14 amino acids long. The V gene's germline CDR1 is SGHTA and CDR2 FQGNSA. The V and J ends lost 5 bases and 6 bases respectively, with 16 bases between them. The CDR3 spells CASSPGWGADGYTF. The CDR3, as DNA: TGTGCCAGCAGCCCTGGGTGGGGCGCAGATGGCTACACCTTC.

The rearrangement links TRBV19 to TRBJ2-1, with D possibly TRBD1 on 5 matching bases. The germline CDR1 and CDR2 sequences are LNHDA and SQIVND (reference sequence). The V gene lost 1 base and the J gene lost 10 bases, with 14 bases spanning the gap. There are 14 residues in the CDR3. The CDR3: CASSIAGPSGEQFF. CDR3 nucleotides: TGTGCCAGTAGTATAGCTGGACCGTCAGGGGAGCAGTTCTTC.

V is TRBV12-5 and J is TRBJ2-1; a possible D gene is TRBD2 (5 bases). The CDR3 spans 16 residues. The V end was cut by 0 bases, the J end by 6 bases, with 15 bases between. Germline CDR1 LGHNT, CDR2 FRNRAP. The CDR3: CASGLVPDPGVNEQFF. The CDR3 DNA follows: TGTGCTAGTGGTTTGGTACCCGACCCCGGGGTCAATGAGCAGTTCTTC.

This clone was counted a single time. J is TRBJ2-7 and V is TRBV28; maybe TRBD1 (5 bases). Germline lookup yields CDR1 MDHEN and CDR2 SYDVKM. This CDR3 has 14 amino acids. Trimming took 6 bases from V and 2 from J, leaving 14 bases between them. CDR3 loop: CASRNDRDPYEQYF. Written as DNA, the CDR3 is TGTGCCAGCAGAAACGACAGAGACCCCTACGAGCAGTACTTC.

The chain has TRBV4-2 and TRBJ2-3, with TRBD1 matching 7 bases. CDR1 and CDR2 from the germline V gene are LGHNA and YNFKEQ. Unmatched junction bases numbered 8, after V lost 5 bases and J lost 0 bases. CDR3 length equals 16 residues. CDR3 coding DNA: TGTGCCAGCAGCAGACAGGGCACTTCTAGCACAGATACGCAGTATTTT. It translates to CASSRQGTSSTDTQYF.

This clone was counted once. The chain joins TRBV7-6 to TRBJ2-3; TRBD1 or TRBD2 may be the D gene (5 bases each). The V end was cut by 5 bases, the J end by 2 bases, with 14 bases between. The CDR3 sequence is 15 residues long. Germline CDR1 and CDR2: SGHVS and FNYEAQ. Here the CDR3 reads CASSTGGSFTDTQYF. CDR3 in DNA: TGTGCCAGCAGCACAGGAGGCAGTTTCACAGATACGCAGTATTTT. Using reference TRBV7-6 and TRBJ2-3 for the parts outside the CDR3, the full variable domain is GAGVSQSPRYKVTKRGQDVALRCDPISGHVSLYWYRQALGQGPEFLTYFNYEAQQDKSGLPNDRFSAERPEGSISTLTIQRTEQRDSAMYRCASSTGGSFTDTQYFGPGTRLTVL.

The chain is built from TRBV19 and TRBJ1-1; TRBD1 matches 7 bases. Losses at the gene ends were 5 bases for V and 5 bases for J; bases not matched to a gene: 8. Germline V gene lookup returns CDR1 LNHDA and CDR2 SQIVND (reference sequence). The CDR3 spans 14 residues. This CDR3 reads CASSDAGTETEAFF. The CDR3 nucleotides read TGTGCCAGTAGTGATGCCGGGACAGAGACTGAAGCTTTCTTT.

The CDR3: CASSLASPTGANEKLFF. Here the CDR3 DNA reads TGTGCCAGCAGCTTGGCCTCCCCGACAGGTGCAAATGAAAAACTGTTTTTT. This chain uses TRBV5-6 with TRBJ1-4; maybe TRBD1 (6 bases). The CDR3 is 17 amino acids. With 0 bases removed from V and 5 bases from J, the gap between germline ends came to 17 bases. The germline CDR1 and CDR2 sequences are SGHDT and YYEEEE.

The rearrangement joins TRBV15 to TRBJ1-4, with TRBD1 as a possible D gene (5 bases). The V end was cut by 3 bases, the J end by 10 bases, with 18 bases between. CDR1 is LNHNV and CDR2 is YYDKDF in the germline V gene (reference sequence). The CDR3 contains 15 residues. CDR3 loop: CATSRDIFLIRKLFF. CDR3 in DNA: TGTGCCACCAGCAGGGACATTTTCCTCATACGAAAACTGTTTTTT.

The rearrangement uses TRBV27 and TRBJ2-1; D unresolved. The CDR3 length is 14 residues. The V and J ends lost 3 bases and 0 bases respectively, with 6 bases between them. CDR1 MNHEY and CDR2 SMNVEV come from the germline V gene (reference sequence). The CDR3 protein is CASSLAPSYNEQFF. The DNA of the CDR3 is TGTGCCAGCAGTTTGGCTCCCTCCTACAATGAGCAGTTCTTC.

This chain uses TRBV7-3 with TRBJ2-3; 7 bases align to TRBD1. The ends lost 5 bases at V and 2 bases at J; junction bases unmatched: 7. Per the germline V gene, CDR1 is SGHTA and CDR2 is FQGTGA. The CDR3 is made up of 15 amino acids. CDR3 bases: TGTGCCAGCAGCGGAACCACAGGGGACACAGATACGCAGTATTTT. It is translated as CASSGTTGDTDTQYF.

The chain uses TRBV9 and TRBJ1-5; D is ambiguous. Looked up from germline, CDR1 is SGDLS and CDR2 is YYNGEE. The length of the CDR3 is 15 residues. V lost 0 bases and J 7 bases, leaving 14 bases between the germline ends. CDR3 nucleotide sequence: TGTGCCAGCAGCGTAGCTGATACATTCTTCCAGCCCCAGCATTTT. It translates to CASSVADTFFQPQHF.

V gene TRBV7-6 combines with J gene TRBJ2-1; the match to TRBD2 covers 12 bases. The CDR3 spans 15 residues. J gave up 4 bases and V 8 bases, and 6 bases lay outside the gene matches. Germline lookup yields CDR1 SGHVS and CDR2 FNYEAQ. DNA for the CDR3: TGTGCCAGCGCGGTGGGGACTAGCGGGTACAATGAGCAGTTCTTC. This gives the protein CASAVGTSGYNEQFF.

The CDR3 region has the DNA TGTGCCAGCAGCTCGGGACAGCTGAACACTGAAGCTTTCTTT. It encodes CASSSGQLNTEAFF. The chain uses TRBV11-3 and TRBJ1-1, with TRBD1 matching over 7 bases. The CDR3 extends over 14 amino acids. CDR1 SGHNT and CDR2 YENEEA come from the germline V gene. With 4 bases clipped from V and 0 bases from J, the junction kept 2 bases outside the gene matches.

Concerning this clone: Relative to the germline gene, one junction end is altered; a read error may explain this. V gene TRBV7-7 combines with J gene TRBJ2-5; D possibly corresponds to TRBD1 (6 bases). The CDR3 covers 15 residues. In germline, CDR1 is SSHAT, CDR2 FNYEAQ (reference sequence). The CDR3: CASSRGREYQETQYF. CDR3 sequence (DNA): TGTGCTAGCAGCAGGGGTAGGGAGTACCAAGAGACCCAGTACTTC.

The chain couples TRBV13 to TRBJ2-7; 11 bases line up with TRBD2. Germline CDR1 reads PRHDT; CDR2 reads FYEKMQ (reference sequence). The junction had 5 bases not matched to a gene; V was cut back by 0 bases and J by 4 bases. The CDR3 is made up of 16 amino acids. CDR3 coding DNA: TGTGCCAGCAGCTTAGGGCTAGCGGGGGGTGTTTACGAGCAGTACTTC. Translating it yields CASSLGLAGGVYEQYF.

This clone was recorded only once. V is TRBV20-1 and J is TRBJ1-4, with 7 bases lining up with TRBD1. Germline assignment: CDR1 DFQATT and CDR2 SNEGSKA (reference sequence). The CDR3 has 14 residues. With V trimmed by 3 bases and J by 4 bases, 5 bases remained unmatched. In DNA, the CDR3 is TGCAGTGCTAGTGAGACAGGGTTTAATGAAAAACTGTTTTTT. Translated: CSASETGFNEKLFF.

The chain joins TRBV6-2 or TRBV6-3 to TRBJ2-1; D not resolved. V gave up 2 bases and J gave up 6 bases, with 8 bases separating them. CDR3 length equals 13 residues. Germline CDR1 reads MNHEY; CDR2 reads SVGEGT. CDR3 DNA sequence: TGTGCCAGCAGTTACCCATTCCCCAATGAGCAGTTCTTC. This encodes CASSYPFPNEQFF.

This chain joins TRBV5-8 and TRBJ1-1, with 7 nucleotides matching TRBD1. The CDR3 covers 13 residues. Germline V gene data show CDR1 as SGHTS and CDR2 as YDEGEE. Germline trimming cut 0 bases from V and 8 bases from J; bases unmatched to any gene: 4. The CDR3 loop is CASSLEGAGEAFF. CDR3 in DNA: TGTGCCAGCAGCTTGGAGGGGGCAGGGGAAGCTTTCTTT. Combining the CDR3 with reference TRBV5-8 and TRBJ1-1 gives the whole variable domain EAGVTQSPTHLIKTRGQQATLRCSPISGHTSVYWYQQALGLGLQFLLWYDEGEERNRGNFPPRFSGRQFPNYSSELNVNALELEDSALYLCASSLEGAGEAFFGQGTRLTVV.

This rearrangement joins TRBV6-5 to TRBJ1-6; the D gene is possibly TRBD1 (5 bases). Per the germline V gene, CDR1 is MNHEY and CDR2 is SVGAGI. Trimming stripped 6 bases from V and 7 bases from J, with 16 bases between. CDR3 length: 15 residues. The CDR3: CASSYRNRLNSPLHF. The DNA of the CDR3 is TGTGCCAGCAGCTACAGGAACCGACTAAATTCACCCCTCCACTTT.

The chain joins TRBV18 to TRBJ2-3, with 9 positions matching TRBD1. The CDR3 totals 15 residues. After removal of 2 bases from V and 4 bases from J, the junction contained 4 bases not matched to a gene. The V gene's germline CDR1 is KGHSH and CDR2 LQKENI. The CDR3 coding sequence is TGTGCCAGCTCACCAACCCGGGACAGGGCAGATACGCAGTATTTT. It is translated as CASSPTRDRADTQYF. The full variable domain, completed using reference TRBV18 and TRBJ2-3, is NAGVMQNPRHLVRRRGQEARLRCSPMKGHSHVYWYRQLPEEGLKFMVYLQKENIIDESGMPKERFSAEFPKEGPSILRIQQVVRGDSAAYFCASSPTRDRADTQYFGPGTRLTVL.